This T cell receptor (beta chain) was sequenced in a study of blood T cell repertoires in COVID-19. Study details: There were acute and convalescent COVID-19 samples, and they came from the United States, Italy and Spain. The cDNA or gDNA used as material had been derived from T cells, B-cell-depleted T cells, or PBMCs.

The V and J ends lost 2 bases and 8 bases respectively, with 11 bases between them. Germline-derived CDR1 and CDR2 are SQVTM and ANQGSEA. This CDR3 has 12 amino acids. Authors' analysis steps: Cell counts per sample came from amplifying reference gene primers. The protocol was immunoSEQ multiplex PCR, while the TCRdb copy is restricted to in-frame clones and leaves out a portion. V, J and clone size are taken as reported in that table, and D and trimming were inferred from the DNA itself. The repertoire holds approximately 250,000 clones, with less than 90% as singletons. This receptor was obtained from a man aged 60-69 years with acute or convalescent COVID-19. The sample was peripheral blood. J is TRBJ2-3 and V is TRBV29-1; D might be TRBD1 (6 bases). CDR3 DNA: TGCAGCGTTGAACCGACAGGATCTACGCAGTATTTT. The encoded protein is CSVEPTGSTQYF.